The rows below give T cell receptor beta chains drawn from one sample of a study of shared clonotypes between healthy human individuals. Assay used: immunoSEQ multiplex PCR; TCRdb lists only in-frame clones, some missing. This sample has around 510,000 clones, with around 76% found just once. The sequenced sample consisted of PBMCs. The receptors here all came from a woman between 40 and 50 years old in good health. Some clones in this sample may be carry-over from other donors' samples. CDR3s leave out the opening cysteine and the closing phenylalanine or tryptophan. A D gene is named only where the DNA matches it firmly.

d_gene: TRBD2
v_gene: TRBV27
j_gene: TRBJ2-7
CDR3aa: ASSATSGITEQY

d_gene: TRBD2
v_gene: TRBV7-2
j_gene: TRBJ2-1
CDR3aa: ASSALAASYNEQF

d_gene: .
v_gene: TRBV10-2
j_gene: TRBJ2-1
CDR3aa: ASTGLGGDEQF

d_gene: TRBD2
v_gene: TRBV29-1
j_gene: TRBJ2-7
CDR3aa: SVGPGTGGPQY

d_gene: .
v_gene: TRBV18
j_gene: TRBJ2-5
CDR3aa: ASSKSGSETQY

d_gene: TRBD2
v_gene: TRBV11-3
j_gene: TRBJ2-1
CDR3aa: ASSLRAGAGDEQF

d_gene: TRBD2
v_gene: TRBV10-2
j_gene: TRBJ2-7
CDR3aa: ASSDGTSGSSYEQY

d_gene: .
v_gene: TRBV6-7
j_gene: TRBJ1-4
CDR3aa: ASRNRHLDEKLF

d_gene: .
v_gene: TRBV5-8
j_gene: TRBJ2-7
CDR3aa: ASSLELSEQY

d_gene: .
v_gene: TRBV7-2
j_gene: TRBJ2-1
CDR3aa: ASSLKVGSTLSEQF

d_gene: .
v_gene: TRBV7-8
j_gene: TRBJ1-5
CDR3aa: ASSLGGELGPQH

d_gene: .
v_gene: TRBV2
j_gene: TRBJ2-3
CDR3aa: ASRMEGDTQY

d_gene: TRBD2
v_gene: TRBV12-5
j_gene: TRBJ2-1
CDR3aa: ASAETSVYNEQF

d_gene: .
v_gene: TRBV14
j_gene: TRBJ2-7
CDR3aa: ASSQRLRADEQY

d_gene: TRBD1
v_gene: TRBV29-1
j_gene: TRBJ2-5
CDR3aa: SVDTGGVGETQY

d_gene: TRBD1
v_gene: TRBV7-3
j_gene: TRBJ2-2
CDR3aa: ASSSGQGPGELF

d_gene: TRBD2
v_gene: TRBV7-9
j_gene: TRBJ2-5
CDR3aa: ASSSRGGRWRETQY

d_gene: .
v_gene: TRBV11-2
j_gene: TRBJ2-7
CDR3aa: ASSLGPVGAYEQY

d_gene: TRBD1
v_gene: TRBV5-4
j_gene: TRBJ2-1
CDR3aa: ASSLGGQGLYNEQF

d_gene: .
v_gene: TRBV2
j_gene: TRBJ1-2
CDR3aa: ASSFGGAGYT

d_gene: TRBD1
v_gene: TRBV5-1
j_gene: TRBJ1-6
CDR3aa: ASSWDRGRGLNSPLH

d_gene: TRBD1
v_gene: TRBV19
j_gene: TRBJ1-1
CDR3aa: ASSIETTGAANTEAF

d_gene: .
v_gene: TRBV29-1
j_gene: TRBJ2-3
CDR3aa: SVETGEDTQY

d_gene: TRBD1
v_gene: TRBV28
j_gene: TRBJ1-1
CDR3aa: ASSLSDRAAEAF

d_gene: .
v_gene: TRBV30
j_gene: .
CDR3aa: AFGGFEQY

d_gene: .
v_gene: TRBV15
j_gene: TRBJ1-5
CDR3aa: ATSLGEDQPQH

d_gene: .
v_gene: TRBV6-4
j_gene: TRBJ2-3
CDR3aa: ASSTKGGTDTQY

d_gene: .
v_gene: TRBV5-1
j_gene: TRBJ2-7
CDR3aa: ASSDGTRVDGGLDEQY

d_gene: .
v_gene: TRBV2
j_gene: TRBJ1-1
CDR3aa: ASSVGGAF

d_gene: TRBD1
v_gene: TRBV28
j_gene: TRBJ2-7
CDR3aa: ASSLLWQGVVEQY

d_gene: .
v_gene: TRBV6-1
j_gene: TRBJ2-6
CDR3aa: ASSEAGTGANVLT